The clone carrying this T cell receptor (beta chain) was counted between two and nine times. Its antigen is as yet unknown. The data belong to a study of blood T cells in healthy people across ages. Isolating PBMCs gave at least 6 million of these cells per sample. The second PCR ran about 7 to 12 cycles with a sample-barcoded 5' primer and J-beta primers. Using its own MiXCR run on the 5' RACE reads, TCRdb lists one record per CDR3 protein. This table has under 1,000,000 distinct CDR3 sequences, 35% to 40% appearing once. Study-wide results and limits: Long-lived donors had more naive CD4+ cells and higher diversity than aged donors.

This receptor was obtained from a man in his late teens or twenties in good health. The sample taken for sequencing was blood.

The CDR3 sequence: CSASPTGVNQPQHF. DNA of the CDR3: TGCAGTGCTAGCCCCACGGGGGTCAATCAGCCCCAGCATTTT. The chain links TRBV20-1 to TRBJ1-5; maybe TRBD1 (5 bases). CDR3 length: 14 residues. Between the trimmed V and J ends, which lost 3 bases and 3 bases, there was a span of 12 bases. Looked up from germline, CDR1 is DFQATT and CDR2 is SNEGSKA (reference sequence).